The rows below give T cell receptor beta chains drawn from one sample of a study of blood T cell repertoires in COVID-19. The data were produced by immunoSEQ multiplex PCR, yet TCRdb's version contains in-frame clones alone and is incomplete. The top ten clones hold more than 15% of a sample with 57,000 or so clones, around 84% of them seen once. The sample consisted of peripheral blood. The receptors were gathered from a man in his 70s with active COVID-19. Both conserved end residues are part of each CDR3. A D gene is named only where the DNA matches it firmly. Clone sizes are given selectively: once, few, many, or a class where the clone is expanded.

V gene: TRBV3-1/TRBV3-2
J gene: TRBJ2-2
clone size: once
D gene: TRBD2
CDR3 protein: CASSQTSGRSAKDTGELFF
CDR3 DNA: TGTGCCAGCAGCCAGACTAGCGGGAGAAGCGCTAAGGACACCGGGGAGCTGTTTTTT

V gene: TRBV9
J gene: TRBJ1-2
clone size: NA
D gene: NA
CDR3 protein: CASSVEADQGYYGYTF
CDR3 DNA: TGTGCCAGCAGCGTAGAAGCAGATCAGGGGTACTATGGCTACACCTTC

V gene: TRBV5-4
J gene: TRBJ1-2
clone size: NA
D gene: TRBD1
CDR3 protein: CASSPDRNYGYTF
CDR3 DNA: TGTGCCAGCAGCCCGGACAGGAACTATGGCTACACCTTC

V gene: TRBV7-2
J gene: TRBJ2-1
clone size: once
D gene: TRBD1
CDR3 protein: CASSTRQGGRQFF
CDR3 DNA: TGTGCCAGCAGCACCAGACAGGGGGGTCGGCAGTTCTTC

V gene: TRBV5-3
J gene: TRBJ1-5
clone size: NA
D gene: NA
CDR3 protein: CARSQGYGQPQHF
CDR3 DNA: TGTGCCAGAAGTCAGGGTTACGGTCAGCCCCAGCATTTT

V gene: TRBV2
J gene: TRBJ2-7
clone size: NA
D gene: NA
CDR3 protein: CASSDSQGGEQYF
CDR3 DNA: TGTGCCAGCAGTGACTCCCAGGGTGGCGAGCAGTACTTC

V gene: TRBV14
J gene: TRBJ2-5
clone size: NA
D gene: TRBD1
CDR3 protein: CASSQGWNRGETQYF
CDR3 DNA: TGTGCCAGCAGCCAAGGATGGAACAGGGGCGAGACCCAGTACTTC

V gene: TRBV5-6
J gene: TRBJ2-7
clone size: NA
D gene: TRBD2
CDR3 protein: CASSPTSGSSYEQYF
CDR3 DNA: TGTGCCAGCAGCCCGACTAGCGGGAGTTCCTACGAGCAGTACTTC

V gene: TRBV18
J gene: TRBJ2-5
clone size: NA
D gene: NA
CDR3 protein: CASSSVQGGRETQYF
CDR3 DNA: TGTGCCAGCTCATCCGTACAGGGTGGAAGAGAGACCCAGTACTTC

V gene: TRBV9
J gene: TRBJ2-3
clone size: NA
D gene: TRBD1
CDR3 protein: CASSSPGQGGTSTDTQYF
CDR3 DNA: TGTGCCAGCAGCTCCCCGGGACAGGGGGGAACTAGCACAGATACGCAGTATTTT

V gene: TRBV6-2/TRBV6-3
J gene: TRBJ2-7
clone size: NA
D gene: TRBD2
CDR3 protein: CASSPLAEPGEQYF
CDR3 DNA: TGTGCCAGCAGCCCCCTAGCGGAGCCGGGCGAGCAGTACTTC

V gene: TRBV7-2
J gene: TRBJ2-1
clone size: NA
D gene: NA
CDR3 protein: CASSRSQGHEQFF
CDR3 DNA: TGTGCCAGCAGCAGGTCCCAGGGCCATGAGCAGTTCTTC